The 27 T cell receptor beta chains in this list originate from one sample, sequenced in a study of shared clonotypes between healthy human individuals. Repertoires were generated with immunoSEQ multiplex PCR, while TCRdb's copy carries only in-frame clones and drops some. This sample has hundreds of thousands of clones, with 95% to 97% found just once. Material for sequencing was naive CD4+ T cells sorted from blood. Regarding subset: CD45RA+ positively selected. The source of these receptors is a young woman in good health.

CDR3 residues: CASSPSSGATEQYF. Here the CDR3 DNA reads TGCGCCAGCAGCCCCTCTAGCGGGGCTACGGAACAGTACTTC. The J gene is TRBJ2-7, the V gene TRBV5-1; 9 bases are shared with TRBD2. CDR1 is SGHRS, CDR2 YFSETQ, per germline. CDR3 length: 14 residues. J was trimmed by 10 bases and V by 4 bases; bases with no gene match: 12.

To note about this clone: Other nucleotide sequences from this sample produce the same CDR3. This chain uses TRBV5-4 with TRBJ2-7, with 11 bases aligning to TRBD2. Germline CDR1 reads SGHNT; CDR2 reads YYREEE (reference sequence). V was clipped by 0 bases and J by 4 bases; unmatched bases: 0. This CDR3 contains 14 residues. CDR3 loop: CASSLGTSGYEQYF. In DNA form, the CDR3 reads TGTGCCAGCAGCTTGGGGACTAGCGGGTACGAGCAGTACTTC.

This clone was recorded only once. The V and J genes are TRBV6-5 and TRBJ2-7; no definite D call. V was trimmed by 2 bases and J by 2 bases, leaving 16 bases between them. The germline CDR1 and CDR2 sequences are MNHEY and SVGAGI. CDR3 size: 16 residues. Written as DNA, the CDR3 is TGTGCCAGCAGTTACCACTCCCGGGTTGTTCCCTACGAGCAGTACTTC. As protein: CASSYHSRVVPYEQYF.

The chain uses TRBV9 and TRBJ2-2; possibly TRBD2 for D (6 bases). Germline V gene lookup returns CDR1 SGDLS and CDR2 YYNGEE. This CDR3 contains 15 residues. The V gene lost 3 bases and the J gene lost 0 bases, with 9 bases spanning the gap. As DNA, the CDR3 is TGTGCCAGCAGCGGTGGACTACCGAACACCGGGGAGCTGTTTTTT. This sequence encodes CASSGGLPNTGELFF.

The chain links TRBV6-1 to TRBJ2-7; no clear D. CDR3 length equals 11 residues. CDR1 MNHNS and CDR2 SASEGT come from the germline V gene. The V gene lost 9 bases and the J gene lost 0 bases, with 6 bases spanning the gap. CDR3 residues: CASAFSYEQYF. For the CDR3, the DNA is TGTGCCAGTGCTTTCTCCTACGAGCAGTACTTC.

The chain is built from TRBV28 and TRBJ1-2; the D is unclear. V shed 5 bases and J shed 4 bases, with 11 bases lying between them. The CDR3 is 13 residues long. The germline gives CDR1 MDHEN, CDR2 SYDVKM. The CDR3 bases are TGTGCCAGCAGTCTAGACCGATTCTATGGCTACACCTTC. Translating it yields CASSLDRFYGYTF.

Here the CDR3 reads CASSFSAGTSFSDTQYF. For the CDR3, the DNA is TGTGCCAGCAGTTTTTCAGCCGGGACTTCCTTCAGCGATACGCAGTATTTT. The V and J genes are TRBV27 and TRBJ2-3; a weak D match, TRBD2 (6 bases). This CDR3 is 17 amino acids long. Germline CDR1 and CDR2: MNHEY and SMNVEV (reference sequence). V lost 3 bases and J lost 6, with 22 bases in between.

V and J are TRBV9 and TRBJ2-7; 7 bases are shared with TRBD1. V was clipped by 4 bases and J by 0 bases; unmatched bases: 7. CDR1 SGDLS and CDR2 YYNGEE come from the germline V gene. The CDR3 totals 15 residues. The CDR3: CASSLTGRFSYEQYF. The CDR3 coding sequence is TGTGCCAGCAGCTTGACAGGGCGATTCTCCTACGAGCAGTACTTC.

This chain joins TRBV28 and TRBJ1-4; 8 bases align to TRBD1. Looked up from germline, CDR1 is MDHEN and CDR2 is SYDVKM. Germline trimming cut 3 bases from V and 3 bases from J; bases unmatched to any gene: 6. The CDR3 contains 16 residues. The CDR3 DNA is TGTGCCAGCAGTTTTATCGACAGGGGAGCTAATGAAAAACTGTTTTTT. Translating it yields CASSFIDRGANEKLFF.

This rearrangement joins TRBV27 to TRBJ2-7; 7 bases line up with TRBD1. This CDR3 is 14 amino acids long. CDR1 and CDR2 from the germline V gene are MNHEY and SMNVEV (reference sequence). The V segment lost 6 bases and the J segment 3 bases; nucleotides outside the gene matches: 8. The CDR3 DNA reads TGTGCCAGCAGCAGACAGGGTTGGGACTACGAGCAGTACTTC. It yields the protein CASSRQGWDYEQYF.

This clone was seen only a few times. The chain joins TRBV2 to TRBJ1-2; D might be TRBD1 (6 bases). Germline V gene sequence: CDR1 SNHLY, CDR2 FYNNEI. V was cut by 2 bases and J by 3 bases, with 10 bases left in between. This CDR3 spans 14 amino acids. The CDR3 region has the DNA TGTGCCAGCAGTGAAACAGGGAACCACTATGGCTACACCTTC. The encoded protein is CASSETGNHYGYTF.

The chain joins TRBV18 to TRBJ1-2, with D unclear. The V end lost 2 bases, the J end lost 3 bases, and 7 bases lay between the germline ends. Per the germline V gene, CDR1 is KGHSH and CDR2 is LQKENI. The CDR3 length is 13 residues. The chain's CDR3 is CASSPLKDYGYTF. The CDR3 nucleotides read TGTGCCAGCTCACCATTAAAGGACTATGGCTACACCTTC.

The chain is built from TRBV1 and TRBJ2-3; the listed D gene, TRBD2, was not tested against the DNA. TRBV1 is shown as a pseudogene. The CDR3 is 17 amino acids. CDR3 residues: CTSSDEGSGRKEDTQYF. CDR3 coding DNA: TGCACCAGCAGCGACGAGGGTAGCGGGAGAAAGGAAGATACGCAGTATTTT.

V and J are TRBV19 and TRBJ2-1, with a tentative D call TRBD1 (5 bases). V was pared by 7 bases and J by 3 bases, with 19 bases between. The CDR3 sequence is 16 residues long. From germline, CDR1 is LNHDA and CDR2 SQIVND (reference sequence). The CDR3 nucleotides read TGTGCCAGTACCCCTGGGTCAGGGCGTCTCTACAATGAGCAGTTCTTC. It yields the protein CASTPGSGRLYNEQFF.

The count of this clone is one. This rearrangement joins TRBV13 to TRBJ1-1; D remains unclear. The CDR3 is 13 residues long. Germline CDR1 PRHDT, CDR2 FYEKMQ (reference sequence). V gave up 3 bases and J gave up 2 bases, with 7 bases separating them. The CDR3 protein is CASSFRPNTEAFF. The CDR3 nucleotides read TGTGCCAGCAGCTTCCGGCCAAACACTGAAGCTTTCTTT.

The chain employs TRBV10-3 and TRBJ2-6; no definite D call. This CDR3 is 15 amino acids long. V was trimmed by 2 bases and J by 2 bases, leaving 7 bases between them. CDR1 is ENHRY and CDR2 is SYGVKD in the germline V gene. CDR3 region: CAISEALAGANVLTF. The CDR3 region has the DNA TGTGCCATCAGTGAGGCCCTGGCTGGGGCCAACGTCCTGACTTTC.

The gene calls are TRBV5-6 and TRBJ1-5; tentatively, D is TRBD1 (6 bases). The CDR3 extends over 18 amino acids. The germline CDR1 and CDR2 sequences are SGHDT and YYEEEE. V shed 4 bases and J shed 0 bases, with 20 bases lying between them. The CDR3 is CASSAFPITGSSNQPQHF. CDR3 DNA sequence: TGTGCCAGCAGCGCCTTCCCAATTACAGGGAGTAGCAATCAGCCCCAGCATTTT.

V gene TRBV6-1 combines with J gene TRBJ1-1; D not resolved. CDR3 length: 13 amino acids. The V end lost 6 bases, the J end lost 5 bases, and 13 bases lay between the germline ends. From germline, CDR1 is MNHNS and CDR2 SASEGT. CDR3 in amino acids: CASRLPSGTEAFF. The CDR3 DNA is TGTGCCAGCAGGCTCCCATCGGGGACTGAAGCTTTCTTT.

The chain uses TRBV29-1 and TRBJ2-7; the D gene is possibly TRBD1 (5 bases). This CDR3 comprises 11 residues. Germline V gene data show CDR1 as SQVTM and CDR2 as ANQGSEA. V was trimmed by 3 bases and J by 3 bases, leaving 6 bases between them. The CDR3 bases are TGCAGCGTTGATAGGGGCTACGAGCAGTACTTC. It yields the protein CSVDRGYEQYF.

The chain recombines TRBV5-4 with TRBJ2-7; 8 nucleotides line up with TRBD1. Unmatched junction bases numbered 3, after V lost 1 base and J lost 0 bases. The length of the CDR3 is 15 residues. Germline CDR1 SGHNT, CDR2 YYREEE (reference sequence). CDR3 coding DNA: TGTGCCAGCAGCTTGAGACAGGGGCCCTCCTACGAGCAGTACTTC. Its translation: CASSLRQGPSYEQYF.

This chain joins TRBV2 and TRBJ2-5; D not certain. V was shortened by 3 bases and J by 3 bases, with 8 bases between the two germline ends. Germline loops: CDR1 SNHLY, CDR2 FYNNEI. The CDR3 is 13 residues long. The CDR3 spells CASSDLWEETQYF. The CDR3 DNA is TGTGCCAGCAGTGATCTTTGGGAAGAGACCCAGTACTTC. The full variable domain, completed using reference TRBV2 and TRBJ2-5, is EPEVTQTPSHQVTQMGQEVILRCVPISNHLYFYWYRQILGQKVEFLVSFYNNEISEKSEIFDDQFSVERPDGSNFTLKIRSTKLEDSAMYFCASSDLWEETQYFGPGTRLLVL.

This chain uses TRBV9 with TRBJ2-7; tentatively, D is TRBD1 (6 bases). The CDR3 has 15 residues. The V gene's germline CDR1 is SGDLS and CDR2 YYNGEE. V was trimmed by 0 bases and J by 1 base, leaving 11 bases between them. CDR3 region: CASSVGPGQSYEQYF. Here the CDR3 DNA reads TGTGCCAGCAGCGTAGGCCCGGGACAATCCTACGAGCAGTACTTC.

The genes are TRBV5-1 and TRBJ2-3, with a weak D call TRBD2 (7 bases). The CDR3 runs 14 residues. The ends were cut back, 4 bases at V and 2 bases at J, with 11 bases in the middle. Germline-derived CDR1 and CDR2 are SGHRS and YFSETQ. The CDR3 coding sequence is TGCGCCAGCAGCGGGGGGGACATCACAGATACGCAGTATTTT. It yields the protein CASSGGDITDTQYF.

The J gene is TRBJ2-7, the V gene TRBV7-9, with no clear D. This CDR3 contains 11 residues. Trimming took 5 bases from V and 3 from J, leaving 5 bases between them. Germline V lookup: CDR1 SEHNR, CDR2 FQNEAQ (reference sequence). The CDR3: CASSAYYEQYF. CDR3 coding DNA: TGTGCCAGCAGCGCTTACTACGAGCAGTACTTC.

Details on this clone: One junction end disagrees with the germline gene, perhaps due to a read error. This chain joins TRBV7-9 and TRBJ1-4; tentative D call: TRBD1 (6 bases). This CDR3 spans 15 amino acids. The V gene's germline CDR1 is SEHNR and CDR2 FQNEAQ (reference sequence). The CDR3 nucleotides read TGTGCCGGCAGCTTACATAGGACAGATAACGAAAAACTGTTTTTT. This encodes CAGSLHRTDNEKLFF.

V and J are TRBV10-2 and TRBJ2-1; a possible D gene is TRBD2 (6 bases). CDR1 is WSHSY, CDR2 SAAADI, per germline. The V and J ends lost 3 bases and 0 bases respectively, with 9 bases between them. The CDR3 loop spans 15 amino acids. In nucleotides, the CDR3 is TGCGCCAGCAGTGAACGGGGGACCTCCTACAATGAGCAGTTCTTC. Amino acid sequence: CASSERGTSYNEQFF.

This clone was counted once. The rearrangement links TRBV5-1 to TRBJ2-5, with 12 positions matching TRBD2. Germline V gene sequence: CDR1 SGHRS, CDR2 YFSETQ. V was pared by 4 bases and J by 4 bases, with 8 bases of the junction left unmatched. The CDR3 consists of 16 residues. The CDR3 DNA sequence: TGCGCCAGCAGCCGGACAGAACTAGCGGGAGGAGAGACCCAGTACTTC. This sequence encodes CASSRTELAGGETQYF. Supplemented by reference TRBV5-1 and TRBJ2-5, the full variable domain reads KAGVTQTPRYLIKTRGQQVTLSCSPISGHRSVSWYQQTPGQGLQFLFEYFSETQRNKGNFPGRFSGRQFSNSRSEMNVSTLELGDSALYLCASSRTELAGGETQYFGPGTRLLVL.